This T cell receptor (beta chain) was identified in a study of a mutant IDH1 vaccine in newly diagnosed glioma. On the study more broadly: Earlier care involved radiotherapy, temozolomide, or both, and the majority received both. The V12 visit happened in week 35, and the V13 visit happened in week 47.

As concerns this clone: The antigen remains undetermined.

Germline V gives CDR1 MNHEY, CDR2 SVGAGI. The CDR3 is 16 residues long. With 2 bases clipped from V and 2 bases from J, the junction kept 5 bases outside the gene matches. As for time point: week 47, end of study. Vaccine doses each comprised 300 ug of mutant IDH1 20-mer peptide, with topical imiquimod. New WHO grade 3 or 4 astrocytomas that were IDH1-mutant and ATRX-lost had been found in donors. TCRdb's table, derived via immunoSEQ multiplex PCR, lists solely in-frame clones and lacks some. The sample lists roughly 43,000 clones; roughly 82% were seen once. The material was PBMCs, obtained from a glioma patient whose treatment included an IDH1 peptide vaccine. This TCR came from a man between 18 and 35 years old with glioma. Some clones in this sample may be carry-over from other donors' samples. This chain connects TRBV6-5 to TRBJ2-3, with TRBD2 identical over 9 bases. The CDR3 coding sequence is TGTGCCAGCAGTTACAGGGCTAGCGGGATCACAGATACGCAGTATTTT. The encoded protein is CASSYRASGITDTQYF.